These T cell receptor beta chains were read from a single sample in a study of blood T cell repertoires in COVID-19. Measured with immunoSEQ multiplex PCR; TCRdb has only the in-frame clones, and not every one. The sample records fewer than 250,000 clones, roughly 91% being singletons. Sequencing used peripheral blood. The receptor set was obtained from a man under 40 with COVID-19, enrolled during active disease. The CDR3 runs from the conserved cysteine through the conserved F or W.

14,TRBV6-5,CASRPTGDNEKLFF
16,TRBV2,CASRPFLPTGPRGYTF
16,TRBV7-9,CASSSGLAGGTDTQYF
15,TRBV6-5,CASNWGNRGSYEQYF
16,TRBV9,CASSVGWAGSNYGYTF
14,TRBV12-5,CASVPGGVSYEQYF
17,TRBV14,CASSQGTGPATNEKLFF
14,TRBV2,CASTQTGGNQPQHF
15,TRBV27,CASSLASGGYNEQFF
15,TRBV5-4,CASSSPTGTSSEQYF
14,TRBV9,CASSVGEVNTEAFF
13,TRBV24-1,CASSPSQGGEQFF
15,TRBV6-6,CASSYSSGQLNGYTF
17,TRBV30,CAWSVWDGTYMNTEAFF
14,TRBV18,CASSLDRGAEPQHF
15,TRBV5-4,CASSRTGTSLETQYF
15,TRBV2,CASSPFGGDGTEAFF
14,TRBV11-2,CASSFGTGGHEQYF